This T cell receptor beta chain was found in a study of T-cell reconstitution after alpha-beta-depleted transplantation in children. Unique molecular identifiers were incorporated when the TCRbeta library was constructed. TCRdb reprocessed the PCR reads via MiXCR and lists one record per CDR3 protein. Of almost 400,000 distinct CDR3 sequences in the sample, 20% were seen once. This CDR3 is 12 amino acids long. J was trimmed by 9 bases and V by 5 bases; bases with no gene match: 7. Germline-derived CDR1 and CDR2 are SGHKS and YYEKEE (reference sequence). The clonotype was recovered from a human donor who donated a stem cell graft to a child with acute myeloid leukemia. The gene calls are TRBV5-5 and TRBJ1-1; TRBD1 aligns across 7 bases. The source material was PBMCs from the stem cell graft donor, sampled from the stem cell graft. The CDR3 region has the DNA TGTGCCAGCAGTCAAGGGACAGACCAAGCTTTCTTT. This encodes CASSQGTDQAFF.